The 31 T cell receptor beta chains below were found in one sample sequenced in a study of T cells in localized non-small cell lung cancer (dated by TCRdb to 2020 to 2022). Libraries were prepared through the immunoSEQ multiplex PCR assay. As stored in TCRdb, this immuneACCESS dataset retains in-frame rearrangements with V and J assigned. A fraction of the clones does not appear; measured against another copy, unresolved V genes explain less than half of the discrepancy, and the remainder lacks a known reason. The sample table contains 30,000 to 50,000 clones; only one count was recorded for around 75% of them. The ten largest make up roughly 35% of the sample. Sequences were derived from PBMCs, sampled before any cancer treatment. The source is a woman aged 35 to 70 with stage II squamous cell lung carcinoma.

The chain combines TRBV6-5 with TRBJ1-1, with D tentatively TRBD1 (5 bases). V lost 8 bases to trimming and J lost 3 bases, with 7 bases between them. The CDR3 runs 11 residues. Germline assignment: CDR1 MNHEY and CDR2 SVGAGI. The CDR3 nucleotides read TGTGCCAGCTTGGGGGACACTGAAGCTTTCTTT. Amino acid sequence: CASLGDTEAFF.

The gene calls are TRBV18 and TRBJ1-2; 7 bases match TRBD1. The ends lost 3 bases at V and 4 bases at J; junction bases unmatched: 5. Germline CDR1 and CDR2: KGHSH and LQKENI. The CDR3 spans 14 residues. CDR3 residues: CASSPGQAAYGYTF. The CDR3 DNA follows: TGTGCCAGCTCACCTGGACAGGCCGCCTATGGCTACACCTTC.

Here the CDR3 reads CASSTLQAIGYF. CDR3 bases: TGTGCCAGCAGTACCCTACAGGCCATTGGGTACTTC. This chain joins TRBV28 and TRBJ2-7; possibly TRBD1 for D (5 bases). Trimming took off 5 bases at V and 12 bases at J, with 17 bases between the two ends. The CDR3 runs 12 residues. The germline CDR1 and CDR2 sequences are MDHEN and SYDVKM.

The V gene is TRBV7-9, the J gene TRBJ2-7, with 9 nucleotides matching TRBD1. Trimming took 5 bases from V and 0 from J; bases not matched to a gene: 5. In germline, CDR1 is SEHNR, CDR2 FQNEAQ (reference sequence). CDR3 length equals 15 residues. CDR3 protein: CASSPSTGGSYEQYF. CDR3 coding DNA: TGTGCCAGCAGCCCCTCGACAGGGGGCTCCTACGAGCAGTACTTC.

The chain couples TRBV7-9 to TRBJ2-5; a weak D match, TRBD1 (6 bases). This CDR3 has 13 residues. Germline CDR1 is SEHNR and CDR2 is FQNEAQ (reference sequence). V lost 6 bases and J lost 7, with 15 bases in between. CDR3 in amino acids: CASSTGHRGTQYF. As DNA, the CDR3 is TGTGCCAGCAGTACGGGACACAGAGGGACCCAGTACTTC.

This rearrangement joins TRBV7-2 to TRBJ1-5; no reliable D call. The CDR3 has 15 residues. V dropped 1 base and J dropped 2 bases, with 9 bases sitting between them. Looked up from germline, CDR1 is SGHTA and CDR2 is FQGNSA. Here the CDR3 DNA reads TGTGCCAGCAGCTTAGAAGGGCGCGGCAATCAGCCCCAGCATTTT. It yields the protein CASSLEGRGNQPQHF.

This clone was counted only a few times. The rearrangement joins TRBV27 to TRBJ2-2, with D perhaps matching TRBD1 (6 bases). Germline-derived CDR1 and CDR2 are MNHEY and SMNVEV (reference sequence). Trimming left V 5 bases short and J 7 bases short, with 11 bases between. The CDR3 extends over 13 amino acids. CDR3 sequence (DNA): TGTGCCAGCAGTAGGACAGAAAACGGGGAGCTGTTTTTT. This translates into CASSRTENGELFF.

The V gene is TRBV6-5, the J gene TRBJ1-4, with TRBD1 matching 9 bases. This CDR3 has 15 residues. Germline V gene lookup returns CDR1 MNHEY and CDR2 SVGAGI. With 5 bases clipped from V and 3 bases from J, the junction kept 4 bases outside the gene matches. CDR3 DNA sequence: TGTGCCAGCAGTATGGACAGGGGCGCTAATGAAAAACTGTTTTTT. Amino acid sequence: CASSMDRGANEKLFF.

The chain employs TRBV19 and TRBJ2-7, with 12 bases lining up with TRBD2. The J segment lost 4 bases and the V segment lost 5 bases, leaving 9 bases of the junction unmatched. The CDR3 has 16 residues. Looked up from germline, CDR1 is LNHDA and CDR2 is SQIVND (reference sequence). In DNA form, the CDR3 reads TGTGCCAGTAGTGGAGGACTAGCGGGGATTGGGTACGAGCAGTACTTC. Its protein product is CASSGGLAGIGYEQYF.

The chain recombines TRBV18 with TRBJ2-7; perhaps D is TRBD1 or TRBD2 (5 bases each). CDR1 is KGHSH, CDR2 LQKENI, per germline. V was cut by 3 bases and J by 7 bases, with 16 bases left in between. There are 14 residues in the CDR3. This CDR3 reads CASSPSGPPGEQYF. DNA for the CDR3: TGTGCCAGCTCACCTTCAGGGCCCCCGGGAGAGCAGTACTTC.

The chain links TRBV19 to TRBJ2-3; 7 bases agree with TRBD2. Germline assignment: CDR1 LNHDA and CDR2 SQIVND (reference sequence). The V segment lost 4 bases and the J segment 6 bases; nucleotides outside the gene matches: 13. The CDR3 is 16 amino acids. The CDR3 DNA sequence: TGTGCCAGTAGTACTACTAGCGTTGCCGCGGGGGATACGCAGTATTTT. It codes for CASSTTSVAAGDTQYF.

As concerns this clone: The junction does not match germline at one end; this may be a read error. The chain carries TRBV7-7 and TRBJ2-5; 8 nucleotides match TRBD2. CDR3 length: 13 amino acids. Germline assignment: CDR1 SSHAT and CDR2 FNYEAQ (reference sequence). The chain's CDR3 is CASSLAGSGTQYF. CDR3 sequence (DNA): TGTGCTAGCAGCTTAGCGGGATCGGGGACCCAGTACTTC. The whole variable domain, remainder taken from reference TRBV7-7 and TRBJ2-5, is GAGVSQSPRYKVTKRGQDVTLRCDPISSHATLYWYQQALGQGPEFLTYFNYEAQPDKSGLPSDRFSAERPEGSISTLTIQRTEQRDSAMYRCASSLAGSGTQYFGPGTRLLVL.

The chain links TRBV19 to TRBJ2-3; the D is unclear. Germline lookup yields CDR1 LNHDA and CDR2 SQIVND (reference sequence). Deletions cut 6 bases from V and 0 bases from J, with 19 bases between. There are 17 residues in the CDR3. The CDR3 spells CASSHTSGILSTDTQYF. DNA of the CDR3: TGTGCCAGTAGCCATACTTCTGGGATCCTGAGCACAGATACGCAGTATTTT.

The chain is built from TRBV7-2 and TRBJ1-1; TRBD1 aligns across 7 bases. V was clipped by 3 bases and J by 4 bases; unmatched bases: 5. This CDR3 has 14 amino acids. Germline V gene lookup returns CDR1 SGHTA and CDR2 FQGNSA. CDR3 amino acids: CASSFTGVSTEAFF. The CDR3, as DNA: TGTGCCAGCAGCTTCACAGGGGTGAGCACTGAAGCTTTCTTT.

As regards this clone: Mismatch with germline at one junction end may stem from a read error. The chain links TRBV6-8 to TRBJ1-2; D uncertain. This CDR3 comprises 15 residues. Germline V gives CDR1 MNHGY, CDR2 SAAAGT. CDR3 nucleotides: TGTGCCAGCAGTCTCCCAGAACGCTCTAGAAAGACCTATGGCTTC. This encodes CASSLPERSRKTYGF.

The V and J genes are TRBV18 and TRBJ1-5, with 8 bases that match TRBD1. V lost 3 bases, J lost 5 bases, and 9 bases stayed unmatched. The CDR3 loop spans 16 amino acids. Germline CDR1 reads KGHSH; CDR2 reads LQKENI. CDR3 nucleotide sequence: TGTGCCAGCTCACCCTTCCAGGGGGCAGAGGATCAGCCCCAGCATTTT. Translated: CASSPFQGAEDQPQHF.

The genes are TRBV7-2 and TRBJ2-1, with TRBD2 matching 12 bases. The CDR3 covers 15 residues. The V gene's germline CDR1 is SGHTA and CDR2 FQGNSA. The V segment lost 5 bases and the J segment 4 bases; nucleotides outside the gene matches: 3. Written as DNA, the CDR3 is TGTGCCAGCAGCACTGGACTAGCGGGATACAATGAGCAGTTCTTC. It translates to CASSTGLAGYNEQFF.

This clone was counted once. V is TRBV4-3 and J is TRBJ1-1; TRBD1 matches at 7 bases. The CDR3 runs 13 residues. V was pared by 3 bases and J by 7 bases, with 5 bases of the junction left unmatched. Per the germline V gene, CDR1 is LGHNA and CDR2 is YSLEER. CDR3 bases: TGCGCCAGCAGCCAGGACAGGCTTAATGAAGCTTTCTTT. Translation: CASSQDRLNEAFF.

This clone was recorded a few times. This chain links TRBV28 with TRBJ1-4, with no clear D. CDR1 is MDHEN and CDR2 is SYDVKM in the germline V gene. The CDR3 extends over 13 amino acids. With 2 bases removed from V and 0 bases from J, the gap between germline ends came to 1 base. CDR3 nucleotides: TGTGCCAGCAGTTTAACAACTAATGAAAAACTGTTTTTT. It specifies CASSLTTNEKLFF.

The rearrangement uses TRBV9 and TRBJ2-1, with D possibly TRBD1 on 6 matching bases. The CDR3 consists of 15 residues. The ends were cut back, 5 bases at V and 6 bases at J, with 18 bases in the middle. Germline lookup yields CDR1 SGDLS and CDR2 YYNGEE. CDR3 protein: CASSLSQGLLNEQFF. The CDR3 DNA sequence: TGTGCCAGCAGTTTGAGTCAGGGGCTCCTCAATGAGCAGTTCTTC. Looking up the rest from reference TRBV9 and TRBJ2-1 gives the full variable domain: DSGVTQTPKHLITATGQRVTLRCSPRSGDLSVYWYQQSLDQGLQFLIQYYNGEERAKGNILERFSAQQFPDLHSELNLSSLELGDSALYFCASSLSQGLLNEQFFGPGTRLTVL.

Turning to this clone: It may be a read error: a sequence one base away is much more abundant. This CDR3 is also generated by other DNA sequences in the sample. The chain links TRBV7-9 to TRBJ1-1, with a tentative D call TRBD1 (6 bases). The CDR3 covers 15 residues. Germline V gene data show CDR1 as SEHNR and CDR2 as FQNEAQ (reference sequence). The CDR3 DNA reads TGTGCCAGCAGCTTAGTAGGGGGTGGGGACACCGAAGCTTTCTTT. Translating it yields CASSLVGGGDTEAFF.

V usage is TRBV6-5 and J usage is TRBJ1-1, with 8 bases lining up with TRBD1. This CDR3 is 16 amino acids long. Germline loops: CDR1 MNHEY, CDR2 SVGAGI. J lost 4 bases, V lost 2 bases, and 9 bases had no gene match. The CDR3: CASSYKVTTGGTEAFF. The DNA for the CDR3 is TGTGCCAGCAGTTACAAGGTCACTACAGGGGGCACTGAAGCTTTCTTT.

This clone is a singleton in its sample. In DNA form, the CDR3 reads TGTGCCAGCAGCCTGGGTGTGGAGACCCAGTACTTC. It codes for CASSLGVETQYF. The chain is built from TRBV5-6 and TRBJ2-5; D is ambiguous. V was clipped by 4 bases and J by 5 bases, with 9 bases between them. CDR1 SGHDT and CDR2 YYEEEE come from the germline V gene. The CDR3 sequence is 12 residues long.

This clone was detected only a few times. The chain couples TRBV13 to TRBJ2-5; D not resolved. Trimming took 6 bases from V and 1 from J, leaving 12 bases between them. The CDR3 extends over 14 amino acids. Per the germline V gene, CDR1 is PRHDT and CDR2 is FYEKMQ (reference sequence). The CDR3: CASSRLQTQETQYF. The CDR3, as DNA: TGTGCCAGCAGTCGCCTACAGACCCAAGAGACCCAGTACTTC.

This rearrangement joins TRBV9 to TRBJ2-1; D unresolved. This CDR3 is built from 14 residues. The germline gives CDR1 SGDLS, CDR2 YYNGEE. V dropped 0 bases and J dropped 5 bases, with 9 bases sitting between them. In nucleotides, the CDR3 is TGTGCCAGCAGCGTAGGGGTTTGGGACAATGAGCAGTTCTTC. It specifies CASSVGVWDNEQFF.

CDR3 coding DNA: TGCGCCAGCAGCCTGGGACAGTTGACCACCGGGGAGCTGTTTTTT. It codes for CASSLGQLTTGELFF. The chain is built from TRBV5-1 and TRBJ2-2; 7 bases match TRBD1. V was pared by 4 bases and J by 4 bases, with 7 bases of the junction left unmatched. Germline V gene sequence: CDR1 SGHRS, CDR2 YFSETQ. There are 15 residues in the CDR3.

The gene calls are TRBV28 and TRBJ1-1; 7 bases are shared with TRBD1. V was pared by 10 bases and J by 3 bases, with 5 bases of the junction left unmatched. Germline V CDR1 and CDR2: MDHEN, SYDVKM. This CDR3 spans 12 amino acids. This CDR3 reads CATHTGDTEAFF. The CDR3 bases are TGTGCCACCCACACAGGGGACACTGAAGCTTTCTTT.

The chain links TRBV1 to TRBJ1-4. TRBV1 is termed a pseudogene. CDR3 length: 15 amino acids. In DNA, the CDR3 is TGCACCAGCAGCCAAAATGGAGTACCGTATGTAAAACTGTTTTTT. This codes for CTSSQNGVPYVKLFF.

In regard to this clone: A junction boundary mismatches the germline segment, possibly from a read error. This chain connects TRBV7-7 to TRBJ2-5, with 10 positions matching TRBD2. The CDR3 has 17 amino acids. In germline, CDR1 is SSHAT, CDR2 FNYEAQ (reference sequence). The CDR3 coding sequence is TGTGCTAGCAGCTTAGTTCCTAGCGGGGGCCTCCAAGAGACCCAGTACTTC. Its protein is CASSLVPSGGLQETQYF.

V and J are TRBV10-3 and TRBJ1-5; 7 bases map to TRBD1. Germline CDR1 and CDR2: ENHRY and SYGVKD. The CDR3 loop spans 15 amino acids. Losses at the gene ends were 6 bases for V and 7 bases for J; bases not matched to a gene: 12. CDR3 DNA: TGTGCCATCAGCGACGGACAGGCCGGTGGACAGCCCCAGCATTTT. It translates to CAISDGQAGGQPQHF.

CDR3 sequence: CASRVNNQPQHF. CDR3 nucleotide sequence: TGTGCCAGTAGGGTTAACAATCAGCCCCAGCATTTT. V usage is TRBV19 and J usage is TRBJ1-5; D unclear. Germline V gene sequence: CDR1 LNHDA, CDR2 SQIVND (reference sequence). Trimming removed 6 bases at V and 3 bases at J, with 6 bases between. CDR3 size: 12 residues.